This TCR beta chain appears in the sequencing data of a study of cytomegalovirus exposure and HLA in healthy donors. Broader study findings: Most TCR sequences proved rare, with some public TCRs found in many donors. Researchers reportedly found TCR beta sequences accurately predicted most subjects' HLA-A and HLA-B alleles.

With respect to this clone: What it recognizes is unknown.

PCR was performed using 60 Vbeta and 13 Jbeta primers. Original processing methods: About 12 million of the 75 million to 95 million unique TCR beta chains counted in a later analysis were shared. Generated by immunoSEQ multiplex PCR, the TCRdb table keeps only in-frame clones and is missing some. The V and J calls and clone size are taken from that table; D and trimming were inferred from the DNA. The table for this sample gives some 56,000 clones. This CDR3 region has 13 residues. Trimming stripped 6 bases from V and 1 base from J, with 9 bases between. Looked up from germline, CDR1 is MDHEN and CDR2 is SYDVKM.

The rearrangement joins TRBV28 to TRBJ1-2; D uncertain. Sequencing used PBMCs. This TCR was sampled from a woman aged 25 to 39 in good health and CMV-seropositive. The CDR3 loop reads CASSTQNNYGYTF. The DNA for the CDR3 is TGTGCCAGCAGCACACAGAATAACTATGGCTACACCTTC.